A single T cell receptor (beta chain) is shown here with its context. CDR1 is SQVTM, CDR2 ANQGSEA, per germline. Trimming took 4 bases from V and 0 from J, leaving 9 bases between them. CDR3 size: 13 residues. Clones were read by immunoSEQ multiplex PCR, and TCRdb kept only the in-frame ones, dropping some. The table records over 200,000 clones, around 80% of them present only once. This record belongs to a study of control samples from healthy donors and cancer patients. Sequenced input: PBMCs. The chain uses TRBV29-1 and TRBJ1-2, with D unresolved. The sequence was obtained from a woman aged 55-69 years with lung cancer. DNA for the CDR3: TGCAGCGTTGCCGGAGCCACTAACTATGGCTACACCTTC. This codes for CSVAGATNYGYTF. The whole variable domain, remainder taken from reference TRBV29-1 and TRBJ1-2, is SAVISQKPSRDICQRGTSLTIQCQVDSQVTMMFWYRQQPGQSLTLIATANQGSEATYESGFVIDKFPISRPNLTFSTLTVSNMSPEDSSIYLCSVAGATNYGYTFGSGTRLTVV.